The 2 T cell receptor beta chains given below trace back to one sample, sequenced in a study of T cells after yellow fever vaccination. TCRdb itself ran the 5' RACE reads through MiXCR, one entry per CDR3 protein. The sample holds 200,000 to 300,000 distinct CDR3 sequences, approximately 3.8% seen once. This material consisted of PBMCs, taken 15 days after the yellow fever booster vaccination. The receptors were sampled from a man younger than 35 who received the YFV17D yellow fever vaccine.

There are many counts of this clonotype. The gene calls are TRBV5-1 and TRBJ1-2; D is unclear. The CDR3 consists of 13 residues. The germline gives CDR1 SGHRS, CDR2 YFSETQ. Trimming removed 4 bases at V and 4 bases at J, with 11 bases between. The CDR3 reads CASSGDTFYGYTF. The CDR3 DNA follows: TGCGCCAGCAGCGGTGACACTTTCTATGGCTACACCTTC.

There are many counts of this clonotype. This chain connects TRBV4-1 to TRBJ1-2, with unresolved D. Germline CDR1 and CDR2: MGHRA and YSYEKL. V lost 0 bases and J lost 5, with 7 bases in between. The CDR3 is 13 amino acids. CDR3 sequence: CASSQDTSYGYTF. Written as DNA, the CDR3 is TGCGCCAGCAGCCAAGATACTTCGTATGGCTACACCTTC.